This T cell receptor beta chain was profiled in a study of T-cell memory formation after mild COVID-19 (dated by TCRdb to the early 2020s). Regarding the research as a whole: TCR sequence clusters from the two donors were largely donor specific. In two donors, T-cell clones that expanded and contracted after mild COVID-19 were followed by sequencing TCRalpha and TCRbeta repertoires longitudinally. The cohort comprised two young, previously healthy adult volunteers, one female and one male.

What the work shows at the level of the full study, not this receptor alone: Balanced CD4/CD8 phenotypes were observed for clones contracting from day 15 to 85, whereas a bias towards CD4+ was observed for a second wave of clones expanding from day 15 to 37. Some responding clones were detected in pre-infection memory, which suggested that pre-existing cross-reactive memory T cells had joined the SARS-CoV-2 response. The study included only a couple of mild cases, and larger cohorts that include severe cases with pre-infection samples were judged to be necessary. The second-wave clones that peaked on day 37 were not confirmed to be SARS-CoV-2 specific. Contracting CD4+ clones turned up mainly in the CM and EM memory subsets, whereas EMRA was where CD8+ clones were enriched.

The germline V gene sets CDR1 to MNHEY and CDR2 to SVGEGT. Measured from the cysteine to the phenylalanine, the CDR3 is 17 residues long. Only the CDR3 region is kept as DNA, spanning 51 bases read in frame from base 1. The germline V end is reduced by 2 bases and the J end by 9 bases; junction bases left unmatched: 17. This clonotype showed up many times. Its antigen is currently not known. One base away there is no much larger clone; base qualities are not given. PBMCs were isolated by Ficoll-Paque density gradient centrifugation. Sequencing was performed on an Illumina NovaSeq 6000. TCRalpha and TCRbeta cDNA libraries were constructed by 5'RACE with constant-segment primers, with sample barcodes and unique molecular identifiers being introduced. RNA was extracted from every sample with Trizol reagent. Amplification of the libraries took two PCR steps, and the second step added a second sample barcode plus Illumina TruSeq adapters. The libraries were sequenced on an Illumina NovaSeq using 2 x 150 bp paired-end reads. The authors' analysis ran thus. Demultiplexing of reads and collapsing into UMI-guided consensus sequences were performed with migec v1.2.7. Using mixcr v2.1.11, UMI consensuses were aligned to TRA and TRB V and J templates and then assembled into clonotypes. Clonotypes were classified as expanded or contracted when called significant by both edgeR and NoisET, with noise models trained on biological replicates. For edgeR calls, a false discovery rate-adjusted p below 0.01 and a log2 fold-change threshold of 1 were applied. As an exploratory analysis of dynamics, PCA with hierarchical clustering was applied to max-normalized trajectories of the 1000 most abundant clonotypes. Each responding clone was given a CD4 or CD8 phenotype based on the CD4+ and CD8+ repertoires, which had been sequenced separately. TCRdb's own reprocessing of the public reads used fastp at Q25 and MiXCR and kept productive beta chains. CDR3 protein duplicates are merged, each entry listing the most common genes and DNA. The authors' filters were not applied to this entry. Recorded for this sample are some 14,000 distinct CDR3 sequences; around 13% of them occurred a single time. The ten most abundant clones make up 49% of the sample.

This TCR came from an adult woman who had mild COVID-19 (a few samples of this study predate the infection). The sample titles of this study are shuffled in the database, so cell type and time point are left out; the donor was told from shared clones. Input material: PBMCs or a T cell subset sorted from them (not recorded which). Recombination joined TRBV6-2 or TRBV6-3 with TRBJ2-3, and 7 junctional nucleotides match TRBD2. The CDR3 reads CASSYVGREPSPRTQYF. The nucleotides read TGTGCCAGCAGTTACGTAGGGCGGGAGCCCTCACCACGGACGCAGTATTTT.